This T cell receptor beta chain was identified in a study of cytomegalovirus exposure and HLA in healthy donors. General study points: Researchers reported from a later analysis that most CMV-associated TCR beta chains appeared HLA-restricted. Analysis performed later showed TCR beta chains linked to HLA being more clonally expanded than equally common others.

As to this clone: Its antigen is currently unknown.

Germline V gene data show CDR1 as PRHDT and CDR2 as FYEKMQ (reference sequence). V gave up 6 bases and J gave up 5 bases; unmatched junction bases: 18. The CDR3 extends over 17 amino acids. With 60 Vbeta and 13 Jbeta primers, the PCR was carried out. Clones were read by immunoSEQ multiplex PCR, and TCRdb kept only the in-frame ones, dropping some. This table holds more than 20,000 clones, just under 80% found once. The receptor's source is a male donor in good health and CMV-seronegative. The rearrangement links TRBV13 to TRBJ2-7, with 8 bases that match TRBD2. Sequenced material: PBMCs. CDR3 DNA sequence: TGTGCCAGCAGTCTTGCGGGGACAAGCGGGAGCGACGACGAGCAGTACTTC. It codes for CASSLAGTSGSDDEQYF.